Shown below are 13 T cell receptor beta chains from a single sample sequenced in a study of memory CD4+ T cells and cytomegalovirus serostatus. The table came from immunoSEQ multiplex PCR; TCRdb's copy has only in-frame clones and leaves some out. This sample has about 54,000 clones, with over 65% found just once. Single viable CD3+CD4+CD8-CD45RO+ cells were sorted as the memory CD4+ T cells. Material for sequencing was memory CD4+ T cells from blood. These receptor sequences come from an adult in good health and CMV-seropositive.

This clone was detected only a few times. The chain joins TRBV7-8 to TRBJ2-7; 8 bases are shared with TRBD1. This CDR3 has 18 amino acids. Germline V gene sequence: CDR1 SGHVS, CDR2 FQNEAQ. With 1 base clipped from V and 1 base from J, the junction kept 12 bases outside the gene matches. Written as DNA, the CDR3 is TGTGCCAGCAGCTTAGTCGCCATGGACAGGGTAGTATCCTACGAGCAGTACGTC. It encodes CASSLVAMDRVVSYEQYV.

In this sample, this clone turned up a few times. The chain links TRBV30 to TRBJ1-2, with no clear D. Germline loops: CDR1 GTSNPN, CDR2 SVGIG (reference sequence). V lost 2 bases and J lost 7, with 14 bases in between. This CDR3 has 13 amino acids. The CDR3 nucleotides are TGTGCCTGGAGTACACGGACGAAGGGTGGCTACACCTTC. It translates to CAWSTRTKGGYTF. Together with reference TRBV30 and TRBJ1-2, the CDR3 gives the full variable domain: SQTIHQWPATLVQPVGSPLSLECTVEGTSNPNLYWYRQAAGRGLQLLFYSVGIGQISSEVPQNLSASRPQDRQFILSSKKLLLSDSGFYLCAWSTRTKGGYTFGSGTRLTVV.

A note on this clone: Other DNA variants within this sample encode the same CDR3. The chain links TRBV19 to TRBJ1-5; no reliable D call. The germline V and J ends were trimmed by 3 bases and 7 bases, with 10 bases remaining between them. This CDR3 spans 13 amino acids. Germline lookup yields CDR1 LNHDA and CDR2 SQIVND (reference sequence). In DNA, the CDR3 is TGTGCCAGTAGTATCGTTGGGCCGCAGCCCCAGCATTTT. It codes for CASSIVGPQPQHF.

The genes are TRBV28 and TRBJ2-1; TRBD1 matches at 10 bases. CDR3 length equals 15 residues. V lost 6 bases to trimming and J lost 2 bases; unmatched junction nucleotides: 4. In germline, CDR1 is MDHEN, CDR2 SYDVKM. CDR3 residues: CASRSDRGPYNEQFF. CDR3 DNA sequence: TGTGCCAGCAGGTCCGACAGGGGGCCCTACAATGAGCAGTTCTTC.

This clone appeared a single time. The V gene is TRBV7-6, the J gene TRBJ1-1; D ambiguous. The V and J ends lost 5 bases and 2 bases respectively, with 6 bases between them. Per germline, CDR1 SGHVS and CDR2 FNYEAQ. The CDR3 has 12 amino acids. CDR3 loop: CASSADNTEAFF. DNA of the CDR3: TGTGCCAGCAGCGCCGATAACACTGAAGCTTTCTTT.

Details on this clone: The junction departs from germline at one end; a sequencing error may be responsible. V is TRBV5-1 and J is TRBJ2-3; TRBD1 matches 9 bases. The CDR3 runs to 15 residues. Germline loops: CDR1 SGHRS, CDR2 YFSETQ. CDR3 loop: CASSLEGQGTDTQYF. DNA of the CDR3: TGCGCCAGCAGCTTGGAGGGACAGGGTACAGACACGCAGTATTTT.

The V gene is TRBV5-1, the J gene TRBJ1-1; D is perhaps TRBD1 (5 bases). V was trimmed by 0 bases and J by 5 bases, leaving 11 bases between them. Germline V gene sequence: CDR1 SGHRS, CDR2 YFSETQ. The length of the CDR3 is 14 residues. The CDR3 here is CASSLARGRTEAFF. CDR3 sequence (DNA): TGCGCCAGCAGCTTGGCGAGGGGACGGACTGAAGCTTTCTTT.

This clone was seen once. The rearrangement links TRBV6-1 to TRBJ1-4; TRBD1 is a possible D gene (5 bases). V lost 10 bases, J lost 6 bases, and 15 bases lay in between. The CDR3 is made up of 13 amino acids. From germline, CDR1 is MNHNS and CDR2 SASEGT. The CDR3 loop reads CAILGPFYEKLFF. The CDR3 nucleotides read TGTGCCATCCTGGGACCATTTTATGAAAAACTGTTTTTT.

The CDR3 region is CASCGSSNEQYF. For the CDR3, the DNA is TGTGCCAGCTGCGGCAGCTCGAACGAGCAGTACTTC. This chain joins TRBV2 and TRBJ2-7; no reliable D call. The CDR3 runs 12 residues. CDR1 and CDR2 from the germline V gene are SNHLY and FYNNEI. V shed 8 bases and J shed 5 bases, with 13 bases lying between them.

Only a few counts were recorded for this clone. J is TRBJ2-1 and V is TRBV30; 9 positions match TRBD2. The CDR3 has 16 amino acids. The J segment lost 7 bases and the V segment lost 4 bases, leaving 14 bases of the junction unmatched. Per the germline V gene, CDR1 is GTSNPN and CDR2 is SVGIG (reference sequence). The CDR3, as DNA: TGTGCCTGGAACGTCAGGTCTAGCGGGGCAAGAAATGAGCAGTTCTTC. Its protein product is CAWNVRSSGARNEQFF.

Here the CDR3 DNA reads TGTGCCAGCAGTGGCGGTTCCTACAATGAGCAGTTCTTC. It codes for CASSGGSYNEQFF. This chain uses TRBV2 with TRBJ2-1; D is unresolved. Deletions cut 4 bases from V and 1 base from J, with 5 bases between. CDR3 length: 13 amino acids. Germline V lookup: CDR1 SNHLY, CDR2 FYNNEI.

The chain employs TRBV5-1 and TRBJ2-2; TRBD1 is a possible D gene (6 bases). CDR1 is SGHRS, CDR2 YFSETQ, per germline. The CDR3 covers 18 residues. V shed 0 bases and J shed 6 bases, with 21 bases lying between them. The CDR3 DNA reads as TGCGCCAGCAGCTTGGTTGGTCATGTAGGACAGCGCCCCGGGGAGCTGTTTTTT. Encoded protein: CASSLVGHVGQRPGELFF. The full variable domain, in which reference TRBV5-1 and TRBJ2-2 provide the parts outside the CDR3, is KAGVTQTPRYLIKTRGQQVTLSCSPISGHRSVSWYQQTPGQGLQFLFEYFSETQRNKGNFPGRFSGRQFSNSRSEMNVSTLELGDSALYLCASSLVGHVGQRPGELFFGEGSRLTVL.

This rearrangement joins TRBV5-4 to TRBJ1-2, with a possible D match to TRBD1 (5 bases). Trimming removed 0 bases at V and 5 bases at J, with 14 bases between. The germline gives CDR1 SGHNT, CDR2 YYREEE (reference sequence). CDR3 length: 15 residues. CDR3 bases: TGTGCCAGCAGCTTGGGTCCCCCAGGGAGTTATGGCTACACCTTC. Its translation is CASSLGPPGSYGYTF.